The clone carrying this TCR beta chain occurred a few times. Its antigen is undetermined. Conversion of TCR transcripts into cDNA relied on 5'RACE template switching, which added a universal primer site and UMIs. TCRdb used MiXCR to reprocess the 5' RACE reads, holding one entry per CDR3 protein. The table records approximately 600,000 distinct CDR3 sequences, roughly an eighth of them present only once. V was cut by 5 bases and J by 7 bases, with 11 bases left in between. The germline gives CDR1 KGHSH, CDR2 LQKENI. This CDR3 is built from 12 residues. The data derive from a study of T cells after yellow fever vaccination. Study in general: Fractions low in cell number were prepared with SMART-Seq v4 Ultra Low Input.

General observations from the study: The booster response re-showed most primary clones: around 96% CD4, approximately 85% CD8. Peaking faster, on day 5 versus 15, the secondary response was nonetheless weaker.

This clonotype was sampled from a man younger than 40 who received the YFV17D yellow fever vaccine. The chain carries TRBV18 and TRBJ1-2; D gene unclear. The sample consisted of PBMCs, taken on the day of the yellow fever booster vaccination. The CDR3 is CASSTGEVGYTF. The CDR3 nucleotides read TGTGCCAGCTCAACGGGTGAGGTTGGCTACACCTTC.